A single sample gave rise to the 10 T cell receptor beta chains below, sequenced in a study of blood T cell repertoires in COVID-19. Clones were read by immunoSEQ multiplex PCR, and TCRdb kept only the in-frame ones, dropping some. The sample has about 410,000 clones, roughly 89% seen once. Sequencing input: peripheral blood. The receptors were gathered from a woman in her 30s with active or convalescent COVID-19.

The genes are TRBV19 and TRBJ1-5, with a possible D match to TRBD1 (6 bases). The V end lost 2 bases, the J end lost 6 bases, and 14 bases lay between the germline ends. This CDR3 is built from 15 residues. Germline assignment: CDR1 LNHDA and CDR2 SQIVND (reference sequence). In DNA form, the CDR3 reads TGTGCCAGTAGTATACGGCAGGGGTTCGCTCAGCCCCAGCATTTT. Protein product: CASSIRQGFAQPQHF.

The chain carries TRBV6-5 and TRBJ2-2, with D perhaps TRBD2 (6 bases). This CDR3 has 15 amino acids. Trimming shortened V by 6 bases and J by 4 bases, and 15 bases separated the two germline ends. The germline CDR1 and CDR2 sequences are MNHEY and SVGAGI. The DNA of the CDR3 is TGTGCCAGCAGACGGGACTGGGGTTCCACCGGGGAGCTGTTTTTT. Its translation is CASRRDWGSTGELFF.

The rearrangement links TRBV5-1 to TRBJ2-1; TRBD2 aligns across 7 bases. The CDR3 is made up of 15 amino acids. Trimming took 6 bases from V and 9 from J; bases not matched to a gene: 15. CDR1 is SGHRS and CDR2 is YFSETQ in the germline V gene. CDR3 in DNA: TGCGCCAGCAAGAGTCCCGGACTAGAGGGTAGTGAGCAGTTCTTC. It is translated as CASKSPGLEGSEQFF.

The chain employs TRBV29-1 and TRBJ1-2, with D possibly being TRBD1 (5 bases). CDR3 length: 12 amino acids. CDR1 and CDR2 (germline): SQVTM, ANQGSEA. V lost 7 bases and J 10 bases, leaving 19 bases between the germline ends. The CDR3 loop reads CSACGTYGDYTF. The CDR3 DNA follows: TGCAGCGCCTGCGGGACTTACGGCGACTACACCTTC.

DNA for the CDR3: TGCGCCAGCAGTCCGACCGTAGGAGGTGACTATGGCTACACCTTC. The encoded protein is CASSPTVGGDYGYTF. The chain has TRBV5-1 and TRBJ1-2; D not resolved. The V and J ends lost 5 bases and 3 bases respectively, with 17 bases between them. Germline V gene data show CDR1 as SGHRS and CDR2 as YFSETQ. The CDR3 totals 15 residues.

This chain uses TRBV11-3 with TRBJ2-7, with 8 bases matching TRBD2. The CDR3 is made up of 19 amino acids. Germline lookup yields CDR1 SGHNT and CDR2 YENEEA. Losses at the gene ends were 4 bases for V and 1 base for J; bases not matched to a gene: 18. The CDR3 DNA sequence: TGTGCCAGCAGCTCCCCTCCCAAACTACGGGGGGGCACTTCCTACGAGCAGTACTTC. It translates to CASSSPPKLRGGTSYEQYF.

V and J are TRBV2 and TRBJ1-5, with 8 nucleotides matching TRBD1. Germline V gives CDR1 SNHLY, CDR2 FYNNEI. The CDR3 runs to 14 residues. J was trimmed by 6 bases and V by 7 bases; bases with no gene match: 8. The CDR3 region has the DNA TGTGCCAGCACCCGCGGACAGGGTGGTCAGCCCCAGCATTTT. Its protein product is CASTRGQGGQPQHF.

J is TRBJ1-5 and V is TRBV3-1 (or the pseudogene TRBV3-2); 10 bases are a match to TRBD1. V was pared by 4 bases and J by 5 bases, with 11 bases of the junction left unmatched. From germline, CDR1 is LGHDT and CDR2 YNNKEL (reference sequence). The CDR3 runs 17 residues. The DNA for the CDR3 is TGTGCCAGCAGCCCCTCATGGGGGACAGGGGTGTATCAGCCCCAGCATTTT. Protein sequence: CASSPSWGTGVYQPQHF.

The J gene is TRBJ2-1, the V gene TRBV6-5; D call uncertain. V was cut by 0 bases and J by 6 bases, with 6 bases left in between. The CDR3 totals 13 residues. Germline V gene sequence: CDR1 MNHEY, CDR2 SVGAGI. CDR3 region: CASSYSTANEQFF. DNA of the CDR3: TGTGCCAGCAGTTACTCGACTGCCAATGAGCAGTTCTTC.

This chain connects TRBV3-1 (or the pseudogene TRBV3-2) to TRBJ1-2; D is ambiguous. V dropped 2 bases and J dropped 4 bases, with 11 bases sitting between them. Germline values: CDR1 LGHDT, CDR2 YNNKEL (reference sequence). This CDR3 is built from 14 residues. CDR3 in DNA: TGTGCCAGCAGCCAACACGGGTTTGGCTATGGCTACACCTTC. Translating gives CASSQHGFGYGYTF.